This TCR beta chain was recorded in a study of T cells in Graves' hyperthyroidism and ophthalmopathy. Whole-study findings and limits: Stable hyperthyroidism and ophthalmopathy were separated using 13 V-J signatures.

Researchers amplified the TCR beta CDR3 regions from RNA transcripts. Using the HTBI primer set, a first-round RT-PCR was run on the TCR CDR3. TCRdb fed the multiplex PCR reads into MiXCR, producing one record per CDR3 protein. The sample shows hundreds of thousands of distinct CDR3 sequences, under 15% of them seen only once. Many counts were recorded for this clonotype. Its antigen is not known. V was shortened by 1 base and J by 11 bases, with 21 bases between the two germline ends. CDR3 length: 15 amino acids. The V gene's germline CDR1 is SGHRS and CDR2 YFSETQ. This receptor was identified in a woman aged 30 to 39 with Graves' hyperthyroidism. The sequencing sample was made of blood. The chain couples TRBV5-1 to TRBJ1-1; perhaps TRBD1 as D (5 bases). CDR3 bases: TGCGCCAGCAGCTTGTCCGACCCCGGGGGAGGGATCGCTTTCTTT. It codes for CASSLSDPGGGIAFF. Full variable domain (outside the CDR3, taken from reference TRBV5-1 and TRBJ1-1): KAGVTQTPRYLIKTRGQQVTLSCSPISGHRSVSWYQQTPGQGLQFLFEYFSETQRNKGNFPGRFSGRQFSNSRSEMNVSTLELGDSALYLCASSLSDPGGGIAFFGQGTRLTVV.